These 22 T cell receptor beta chains came from one sample sequenced in a study of graft-versus-host responses after intestinal transplantation. The protocol was immunoSEQ multiplex PCR, while the TCRdb copy is restricted to in-frame clones and leaves out a portion. The sample holds roughly 97,000 clones, roughly 90% seen once. Source: PBMCs, taken just under 460 days after intestinal transplant. The source of these receptors is a human patient who received an intestinal transplant, so some T cells may come from the graft donor.

V is TRBV13 and J is TRBJ2-2; D unclear. The V end lost 0 bases, the J end lost 1 base, and 12 bases lay between the germline ends. Germline CDR1 PRHDT, CDR2 FYEKMQ (reference sequence). CDR3 length: 17 residues. CDR3: CASSLGWPGGNTGELFF. CDR3 nucleotides: TGTGCCAGCAGCTTAGGCTGGCCAGGCGGGAACACCGGGGAGCTGTTTTTT.

The chain links TRBV6-5 to TRBJ2-7; no reliable D call. Germline assignment: CDR1 MNHEY and CDR2 SVGAGI. V was trimmed by 5 bases and J by 0 bases, leaving 11 bases between them. This CDR3 spans 14 amino acids. The CDR3 reads CASSRQMSSYEQYF. For the CDR3, the DNA is TGTGCCAGCAGTAGGCAAATGAGCTCCTACGAGCAGTACTTC.

This clone occurred once. The chain recombines TRBV9 with TRBJ1-1, with 8 bases lining up with TRBD1. The CDR3 has 16 residues. Germline V gene sequence: CDR1 SGDLS, CDR2 YYNGEE. Trimming took 4 bases from V and 10 from J; bases not matched to a gene: 18. CDR3 DNA sequence: TGTGCCAGCAGCCTAGCGGCGACAGGGGTGGATAAGGGAGCTTTCTTT. Translating it yields CASSLAATGVDKGAFF.

The V call is TRBV19, the J call TRBJ1-3; TRBD1 aligns across 7 bases. Germline V gene lookup returns CDR1 LNHDA and CDR2 SQIVND (reference sequence). The CDR3 spans 14 residues. V lost 6 bases to trimming and J lost 1 base; unmatched junction nucleotides: 3. In DNA form, the CDR3 reads TGTGCCAGTAGCCTGGGACAGTCTGGAAACACCATATATTTT. This encodes CASSLGQSGNTIYF.

This rearrangement joins TRBV19 to TRBJ2-7; 8 positions agree with TRBD1. This CDR3 has 13 residues. CDR1 LNHDA and CDR2 SQIVND come from the germline V gene (reference sequence). V trimming: 5 bases; J trimming: 3 bases; junction bases outside the gene matches: 3. CDR3: CASSFGTGYEQYF. The DNA of the CDR3 is TGTGCCAGTAGTTTTGGGACAGGCTACGAGCAGTACTTC.

The chain couples TRBV6-5 to TRBJ1-6; TRBD1 matches 9 bases. This CDR3 contains 14 residues. Trimming removed 4 bases from V and 10 bases from J; junction bases left unmatched: 5. Per the germline V gene, CDR1 is MNHEY and CDR2 is SVGAGI. The CDR3 bases are TGTGCCAGCAGTTTACGGACAGGGGAATCACCCCTCCACTTT. It is translated as CASSLRTGESPLHF.

CDR3 nucleotide sequence: TGCGCCAGCAGCCAAACGAACCCGGGATCCTACGAGCAGTACTTC. Protein sequence: CASSQTNPGSYEQYF. The chain is built from TRBV4-1 and TRBJ2-7; possible D gene TRBD2, 5 bases. In germline, CDR1 is MGHRA, CDR2 YSYEKL. Trimming pared 2 bases from V and 1 base from J, leaving 12 bases between. The CDR3 sequence is 15 residues long.

The chain uses TRBV19 and TRBJ2-3; 11 positions match TRBD1. The CDR3 runs to 15 residues. V shed 4 bases, J shed 6 bases, and the junction held 6 bases outside the gene matches. CDR1 LNHDA and CDR2 SQIVND come from the germline V gene (reference sequence). This CDR3 reads CASSTRTGGRDTQYF. CDR3 nucleotides: TGTGCCAGTAGTACTCGGACAGGGGGCCGGGATACGCAGTATTTT.

This chain joins TRBV6-1 and TRBJ2-7; 7 nucleotides agree with TRBD2. The germline CDR1 and CDR2 sequences are MNHNS and SASEGT. After removal of 1 base from V and 2 bases from J, the junction contained 5 bases not matched to a gene. The CDR3 length is 15 residues. CDR3 protein: CASSEGRGTAYEQYF. The DNA for the CDR3 is TGTGCCAGCAGTGAAGGGCGGGGGACGGCCTACGAGCAGTACTTC.

The gene calls are TRBV11-3 and TRBJ1-3; no clear D. V was pared by 3 bases and J by 4 bases, with 7 bases between. This CDR3 contains 13 residues. Germline loops: CDR1 SGHNT, CDR2 YENEEA. CDR3 DNA: TGTGCCAGCAGCTTCACCGCCGGAAACACCATATATTTT. Residues: CASSFTAGNTIYF.

The chain joins TRBV7-9 to TRBJ1-3; no clear D gene. The CDR3 loop spans 14 amino acids. The germline V gene encodes CDR1 SEHNR and CDR2 FQNEAQ (reference sequence). The V gene lost 5 bases and the J gene lost 0 bases, with 8 bases spanning the gap. The CDR3 is CASSLIRSGNTIYF. DNA of the CDR3: TGTGCCAGCAGCCTAATTCGCTCTGGAAACACCATATATTTT. The full variable domain, completed using reference TRBV7-9 and TRBJ1-3, is DTGVSQNPRHKITKRGQNVTFRCDPISEHNRLYWYRQTLGQGPEFLTYFQNEAQLEKSRLLSDRFSAERPKGSFSTLEIQRTEQGDSAMYLCASSLIRSGNTIYFGEGSWLTVV.

The J gene is TRBJ2-1, the V gene TRBV10-1, with TRBD2 identical over 7 bases. In germline, CDR1 is WNHNN, CDR2 SYGVQD (reference sequence). This CDR3 region has 14 residues. J gave up 10 bases and V 5 bases, and 11 bases lay outside the gene matches. This chain's CDR3 is CASSPRGVGGEQFF. CDR3 DNA: TGCGCCAGCAGTCCCCGGGGGGTCGGAGGCGAGCAGTTCTTC.

This chain uses TRBV7-2 with TRBJ2-1; no clear D. V was clipped by 4 bases and J by 12 bases, with 22 bases between them. The CDR3 has 15 residues. Germline V gene sequence: CDR1 SGHTA, CDR2 FQGNSA. CDR3 sequence reads: CASSSSGLPSRWQFF. The CDR3 nucleotides are TGTGCCAGCAGCTCTAGTGGTCTCCCCTCAAGGTGGCAGTTCTTC.

CDR3 residues: CASSQAGTGMNTEAFF. CDR3 coding DNA: TGTGCCAGCAGCCAAGCCGGGACAGGGATGAACACTGAAGCTTTCTTT. The chain uses TRBV4-2 and TRBJ1-1; 9 bases are a match to TRBD1. Trimming cost V 1 base and J 0 bases; bases outside gene matches: 3. The CDR3 loop spans 16 amino acids. Germline assignment: CDR1 LGHNA and CDR2 YNFKEQ.

The rearrangement links TRBV14 to TRBJ1-4; 9 bases agree with TRBD1. The CDR3 loop spans 17 amino acids. Trimming removed 0 bases from V and 7 bases from J; junction bases left unmatched: 9. Germline lookup yields CDR1 SGHDN and CDR2 FVKESK. For the CDR3, the DNA is TGTGCCAGCAGCCAAGACCCCACCGGGACAGGGCGTGAAAAACTGTTTTTT. Its translation: CASSQDPTGTGREKLFF.

V usage is TRBV11-1 and J usage is TRBJ2-7, with no clear D. Trimming shortened V by 1 base and J by 2 bases, and 6 bases separated the two germline ends. Germline CDR1 is SGHAT and CDR2 is FQDESV (reference sequence). CDR3 length: 13 amino acids. CDR3 nucleotides: TGTGCCAGCAGCTTAGGACGGACCTACGAGCAGTACTTC. Its translation: CASSLGRTYEQYF. Drawing the rest from reference TRBV11-1 and TRBJ2-7, the complete variable domain is EAEVAQSPRYKITEKSQAVAFWCDPISGHATLYWYRQILGQGPELLVQFQDESVVDDSQLPKDRFSAERLKGVDSTLKIQPAELGDSAMYLCASSLGRTYEQYFGPGTRLTVT.

This chain joins TRBV18 and TRBJ1-2; D not certain. Trimming removed 2 bases at V and 2 bases at J, with 9 bases between. The CDR3 covers 14 residues. CDR1 and CDR2 (germline): KGHSH, LQKENI. CDR3 sequence reads: CASSPNGENYGYTF. CDR3 bases: TGTGCCAGCTCACCAAACGGGGAAAACTATGGCTACACCTTC.

This chain links TRBV11-1 with TRBJ2-7, with D unclear. The length of the CDR3 is 11 residues. Germline-derived CDR1 and CDR2 are SGHAT and FQDESV (reference sequence). V was shortened by 1 base and J by 6 bases, with 4 bases between the two germline ends. Here the CDR3 DNA reads TGTGCCAGCAGCTTAGGTGTCGAGCAGTACTTC. This gives the protein CASSLGVEQYF.

This clone came up once. The chain links TRBV9 to TRBJ2-2; maybe TRBD1 (6 bases). The V and J ends lost 0 bases and 3 bases respectively, with 9 bases between them. CDR3 length equals 15 residues. Looked up from germline, CDR1 is SGDLS and CDR2 is YYNGEE. The CDR3 loop is CASSVGTGYTGELFF. CDR3 sequence (DNA): TGTGCCAGCAGCGTAGGAACAGGGTACACCGGGGAGCTGTTTTTT.

J is TRBJ2-7 and V is TRBV10-3, with D unclear. The CDR3 sequence is 14 residues long. The V gene's germline CDR1 is ENHRY and CDR2 SYGVKD. The V end was cut by 3 bases, the J end by 2 bases, with 11 bases between. In DNA form, the CDR3 reads TGTGCCATCAGTGACCAGGTGGCCGCCTACGAGCAGTACTTC. This translates into CAISDQVAAYEQYF.

The chain couples TRBV23-1 to TRBJ2-7; 8 nucleotides align to TRBD1. TRBV23-1 belongs to the ORF category, with a function that is uncertain. The CDR3 is 14 amino acids. Trimming at V came to 2 bases and at J to 5 bases, leaving 5 bases not matched to a gene. CDR3 amino acids: CASSQLDRADEQYF. DNA for the CDR3: TGCGCCAGCAGTCAACTGGACAGGGCGGACGAGCAGTACTTC.

This chain connects TRBV5-1 to TRBJ2-7; perhaps D is TRBD1 or TRBD2 (5 bases each). Germline V gene lookup returns CDR1 SGHRS and CDR2 YFSETQ. The V end lost 4 bases, the J end lost 1 base, and 15 bases lay between the germline ends. This CDR3 is built from 15 residues. The CDR3: CASSRGDVDSYEQYF. The CDR3 coding sequence is TGCGCCAGCAGCCGAGGGGACGTAGATTCCTACGAGCAGTACTTC.